These T cell receptor beta chains were read from a single sample in a study of blood T cell repertoires in COVID-19. Assay: immunoSEQ multiplex PCR; the TCRdb copy retains only in-frame clones and omits some. The sample shows about 94,000 clones, 80% of them seen only once. Sequenced sample: peripheral blood. These receptors came from a human donor in a cohort sampled during active COVID-19. Both conserved end residues are part of each CDR3. Fields, in order: J gene, D gene, V gene, clone size, CDR3 protein, CDR3 DNA. A D gene is named only where the DNA matches it firmly. Clone size appears in some rows only: once, few, many, or a class for an expanded clone.

J gene: TRBJ2-2
D gene: TRBD1
V gene: TRBV7-2
clone size: .
CDR3 protein: CASSRGRQGANTGELFF
CDR3 DNA: TGTGCCAGCAGTAGGGGAAGACAGGGGGCGAACACCGGGGAGCTGTTTTTT

J gene: TRBJ2-2
D gene: TRBD2
V gene: TRBV19
clone size: .
CDR3 protein: CASSIVLAGGVRGGELFF
CDR3 DNA: TGTGCCAGTAGTATAGTACTAGCGGGAGGAGTTCGCGGCGGGGAGCTGTTTTTT

J gene: TRBJ2-1
D gene: .
V gene: TRBV7-2
clone size: .
CDR3 protein: CASSRQGGDYNEQFF
CDR3 DNA: TGTGCCAGCAGCCGCCAAGGGGGAGACTACAATGAGCAGTTCTTC

J gene: TRBJ2-7
D gene: TRBD1
V gene: TRBV28
clone size: .
CDR3 protein: CASRRQGWPYEQYF
CDR3 DNA: TGTGCCAGCAGAAGACAGGGGTGGCCCTACGAGCAGTACTTC

J gene: TRBJ1-1
D gene: .
V gene: TRBV6-5
clone size: .
CDR3 protein: CATLSRGKNTEAFF
CDR3 DNA: TGTGCCACCCTTTCAAGAGGGAAGAACACTGAAGCTTTCTTT

J gene: TRBJ2-5
D gene: TRBD2
V gene: TRBV5-1
clone size: .
CDR3 protein: CASRETSGSRQETQYF
CDR3 DNA: TGCGCCAGCAGAGAGACTAGCGGGAGTCGTCAAGAGACCCAGTACTTC

J gene: TRBJ2-7
D gene: TRBD1
V gene: TRBV10-3
clone size: few
CDR3 protein: CASGQGPTYEQYF
CDR3 DNA: TGTGCCAGCGGACAGGGTCCAACCTACGAGCAGTACTTC

J gene: TRBJ1-2
D gene: .
V gene: TRBV6-6
clone size: few
CDR3 protein: CASTVTGAGNGYTF
CDR3 DNA: TGTGCCAGCACCGTCACCGGGGCGGGGAATGGCTACACCTTC

J gene: TRBJ1-2
D gene: .
V gene: TRBV7-8
clone size: .
CDR3 protein: CASSLQGGYGYTF
CDR3 DNA: TGTGCCAGCAGCTTACAGGGCGGCTATGGCTACACCTTC

J gene: TRBJ1-1
D gene: .
V gene: TRBV28
clone size: .
CDR3 protein: CASSRTDIMNTEAFF
CDR3 DNA: TGTGCCAGCAGTCGGACAGACATAATGAACACTGAAGCTTTCTTT

J gene: TRBJ2-3
D gene: .
V gene: TRBV28
clone size: .
CDR3 protein: CASSPSDTQYF
CDR3 DNA: TGTGCCAGCAGCCCCTCAGATACGCAGTATTTT

J gene: TRBJ2-1
D gene: TRBD2
V gene: TRBV6-4
clone size: .
CDR3 protein: CASSEEGLVPTRVF
CDR3 DNA: TGTGCCAGCAGTGAGGAGGGACTAGTCCCGACTCGGGTCTTC

J gene: TRBJ2-3
D gene: .
V gene: TRBV2
clone size: .
CDR3 protein: CASSMGLYTQYF
CDR3 DNA: TGTGCCAGCAGCATGGGGCTATATACGCAGTATTTT

J gene: TRBJ2-7
D gene: TRBD2
V gene: TRBV5-4
clone size: once
CDR3 protein: CASSYLAGPYEQYF
CDR3 DNA: TGTGCCAGCAGCTACCTAGCGGGGCCCTACGAGCAGTACTTC

J gene: TRBJ2-7
D gene: TRBD1
V gene: TRBV5-8
clone size: once
CDR3 protein: CASSLGPGQSYEQYF
CDR3 DNA: TGTGCCAGCAGCTTGGGGCCGGGACAGTCCTACGAGCAGTACTTC

J gene: TRBJ1-4
D gene: .
V gene: TRBV6-1
clone size: .
CDR3 protein: CASSEQINEKLFF
CDR3 DNA: TGTGCCAGCAGTGAACAGATTAATGAAAAACTGTTTTTT

J gene: TRBJ1-2
D gene: .
V gene: TRBV6-5
clone size: .
CDR3 protein: CASSSGLSTVSSGYTF
CDR3 DNA: TGTGCCAGCAGTTCCGGACTCAGCACGGTGAGCAGTGGCTACACCTTC

J gene: TRBJ1-5
D gene: .
V gene: TRBV15
clone size: .
CDR3 protein: CATSRQTGNQPQHF
CDR3 DNA: TGTGCCACCAGCAGACAGACGGGTAATCAGCCCCAGCATTTT

J gene: TRBJ2-7
D gene: TRBD2
V gene: TRBV15
clone size: .
CDR3 protein: CATSRPTSGRAVSSEQYF
CDR3 DNA: TGTGCCACCAGCAGGCCCACTAGCGGGAGGGCCGTGTCGAGCGAGCAGTACTTC

J gene: TRBJ2-7
D gene: TRBD2
V gene: TRBV15
clone size: .
CDR3 protein: CATSRDRLAGLEQYF
CDR3 DNA: TGTGCCACCAGCAGAGATCGGCTAGCGGGACTCGAGCAGTACTTC

J gene: TRBJ2-7
D gene: TRBD1
V gene: TRBV6-6
clone size: .
CDR3 protein: CASSSWDRGVYEQYF
CDR3 DNA: TGTGCCAGCAGTTCGTGGGACAGGGGGGTCTACGAGCAGTACTTC

J gene: TRBJ2-7
D gene: TRBD1
V gene: TRBV6-9
clone size: .
CDR3 protein: CASSYSDRGFDEQYF
CDR3 DNA: TGTGCCAGCAGTTATTCTGACAGGGGTTTTGACGAGCAGTACTTC

J gene: TRBJ2-7
D gene: .
V gene: TRBV3-1/TRBV3-2
clone size: .
CDR3 protein: CASSLLGGTGAYEQYF
CDR3 DNA: TGTGCCAGCAGCCTTCTAGGTGGGACGGGGGCCTACGAGCAGTACTTC

J gene: TRBJ2-7
D gene: .
V gene: TRBV28
clone size: .
CDR3 protein: CASSSGDGYEQYF
CDR3 DNA: TGTGCCAGCAGTTCGGGGGATGGCTACGAGCAGTACTTC

J gene: TRBJ2-6
D gene: .
V gene: TRBV6-5
clone size: .
CDR3 protein: CASSPGGGANVLTF
CDR3 DNA: TGTGCCAGCAGTCCCGGTGGTGGGGCCAACGTCCTGACTTTC

J gene: TRBJ2-7
D gene: TRBD2
V gene: TRBV19
clone size: few
CDR3 protein: CASSPRTSGSFNEQYF
CDR3 DNA: TGTGCCAGTAGTCCCCGGACTAGCGGGAGTTTCAACGAGCAGTACTTC

J gene: TRBJ1-5
D gene: .
V gene: TRBV10-3
clone size: once
CDR3 protein: CAISAAGNQPQHF
CDR3 DNA: TGTGCCATCAGTGCCGCGGGCAATCAGCCCCAGCATTTT

J gene: TRBJ2-4
D gene: TRBD1
V gene: TRBV12-3/TRBV12-4
clone size: .
CDR3 protein: CASRGQEWDIQYF
CDR3 DNA: TGTGCCAGCAGAGGACAGGAGTGGGACATTCAGTACTTC

J gene: TRBJ2-7
D gene: TRBD1
V gene: TRBV9
clone size: few
CDR3 protein: CASSVGPTGGDEQYF
CDR3 DNA: TGTGCCAGCAGCGTAGGACCGACAGGGGGAGACGAGCAGTACTTC

J gene: TRBJ2-3
D gene: .
V gene: TRBV18
clone size: .
CDR3 protein: CASSPQGDTQYF
CDR3 DNA: TGTGCCAGCTCACCACAGGGGGATACGCAGTATTTT

J gene: TRBJ2-7
D gene: .
V gene: TRBV29-1
clone size: .
CDR3 protein: CSVGGDWGVLEQYF
CDR3 DNA: TGCAGCGTTGGGGGGGATTGGGGAGTGCTCGAGCAGTACTTC

J gene: TRBJ1-2
D gene: TRBD1
V gene: TRBV18
clone size: .
CDR3 protein: CASSLQRDSTNYGYTF
CDR3 DNA: TGTGCCAGCTCACTACAACGGGACAGCACTAACTATGGCTACACCTTC

J gene: TRBJ2-2
D gene: TRBD2
V gene: TRBV7-9
clone size: .
CDR3 protein: CASSLARSSGRYPGELFF
CDR3 DNA: TGTGCCAGCAGCTTAGCACGGAGTAGCGGGAGATATCCGGGGGAGCTGTTTTTT

J gene: TRBJ2-7
D gene: .
V gene: TRBV14
clone size: .
CDR3 protein: CASSQAGTGSFSYEQYF
CDR3 DNA: TGTGCCAGCAGCCAAGCGGGAACCGGGTCCTTCTCCTACGAGCAGTACTTC

J gene: TRBJ2-6
D gene: TRBD1
V gene: TRBV11-2
clone size: few
CDR3 protein: CASSLDRVTNVLTF
CDR3 DNA: TGTGCCAGCAGCCTTGACAGGGTGACCAACGTCCTGACTTTC

J gene: TRBJ2-7
D gene: .
V gene: TRBV28
clone size: .
CDR3 protein: CASSLYGRGEQYF
CDR3 DNA: TGTGCCAGCAGTTTATACGGGCGGGGAGAGCAGTACTTC

J gene: TRBJ1-6
D gene: TRBD1
V gene: TRBV2
clone size: .
CDR3 protein: CASSRTGLASPLHF
CDR3 DNA: TGTGCCAGTTCTCGGACAGGGCTAGCTTCACCCCTCCACTTT